The 23 T cell receptor beta chains given below trace back to one sample, sequenced in a study of T cells expressing NK-cell markers. TCRdb re-called the 5' RACE reads and catalogs CDR3 proteins one per entry, DNA excluded. This sample contains 250,000 or so distinct CDR3 sequences. Sequences were obtained from blood T cells: a sorted CD56 or NKG2C T cell subset, CD4+ or CD8+ T cells, or bulk PBMC T cells (not recorded which). The receptors originated from a woman aged 18 to 75 in good health.

The V call is TRBV20-1, the J call TRBJ2-1. Germline V gene data show CDR1 as DFQATT and CDR2 as SNEGSKA (reference sequence). The CDR3 spans 15 residues. The chain's CDR3 is CSARTLWGSYNEQFF.

J is TRBJ1-2 and V is TRBV29-1; TCRdb gives TRBD1 as the D gene, but with no DNA this cannot be confirmed. Germline V CDR1 and CDR2: SQVTM, ANQGSEA. This CDR3 spans 15 amino acids. CDR3 amino acids: CSVPRGSRGNYGYTF. The full variable domain, completed using reference TRBV29-1 and TRBJ1-2, is SAVISQKPSRDICQRGTSLTIQCQVDSQVTMMFWYRQQPGQSLTLIATANQGSEATYESGFVIDKFPISRPNLTFSTLTVSNMSPEDSSIYLCSVPRGSRGNYGYTFGSGTRLTVV.

V usage is TRBV5-4 and J usage is TRBJ1-1. CDR1 and CDR2 (germline): SGHNT, YYREEE (reference sequence). The CDR3 sequence is 15 residues long. The CDR3 spells CASSLVSRMNTEAFF.

The genes are TRBV7-3 and TRBJ1-4; TCRdb's D gene call, TRBD1, goes unchecked for lack of DNA. Germline V gene data show CDR1 as SGHTA and CDR2 as FQGTGA. CDR3 size: 15 residues. This chain's CDR3 is CASSLAGAANEKLFF.

This chain joins TRBV12-3 or TRBV12-4 and TRBJ2-7. The length of the CDR3 is 11 residues. CDR3: CASRTLNEQYF.

The chain is built from TRBV29-1 and TRBJ2-4; without DNA, the TCRdb call of TRBD1 cannot be checked. The CDR3 is 15 residues long. Germline CDR1 reads SQVTM; CDR2 reads ANQGSEA. The CDR3 region is CSVWRQGGAKNIQYF.

The rearrangement links TRBV5-1 to TRBJ2-3; TCRdb's assignment of TRBD2 cannot be checked, as there is no DNA. The CDR3 consists of 14 residues. Germline CDR1 reads SGHRS; CDR2 reads YFSETQ. This CDR3 is CASRSGYSTDTQYF.

The chain recombines TRBV7-9 with TRBJ1-6. Germline V gene data show CDR1 as SEHNR and CDR2 as FQNEAQ (reference sequence). This CDR3 comprises 15 residues. This chain's CDR3 is CASSLDGISNSPLHF. The variable domain in full, completed from reference TRBV7-9 and TRBJ1-6, reads DTGVSQNPRHKITKRGQNVTFRCDPISEHNRLYWYRQTLGQGPEFLTYFQNEAQLEKSRLLSDRFSAERPKGSFSTLEIQRTEQGDSAMYLCASSLDGISNSPLHFGNGTRLTVT.

The chain employs TRBV20-1 and TRBJ2-2; TCRdb names TRBD1, which stays unverified in the absence of DNA. CDR1 is DFQATT and CDR2 is SNEGSKA in the germline V gene (reference sequence). There are 13 residues in the CDR3. The CDR3 loop is CSAPSEGAGELFF.

The chain is built from TRBV28 and TRBJ2-5; TCRdb selects TRBD2, and the lack of DNA leaves this call unchecked. From germline, CDR1 is MDHEN and CDR2 SYDVKM. The CDR3 runs to 14 residues. CDR3 in amino acids: CASGRGLLQETQYF.

The CDR3 spells CASNRDSNTGELFF. This chain joins TRBV7-2 and TRBJ2-2; the D call from TCRdb, TRBD1, cannot be confirmed without DNA. The CDR3 is made up of 14 amino acids. Per the germline V gene, CDR1 is SGHTA and CDR2 is FQGNSA. Using reference TRBV7-2 and TRBJ2-2 for the parts outside the CDR3, the full variable domain is GAGVSQSPSNKVTEKGKDVELRCDPISGHTALYWYRQSLGQGLEFLIYFQGNSAPDKSGLPSDRFSAERTGGSVSTLTIQRTQQEDSAVYLCASNRDSNTGELFFGEGSRLTVL.

This chain links TRBV20-1 with TRBJ2-1. The CDR3 extends over 16 amino acids. Germline V gene lookup returns CDR1 DFQATT and CDR2 SNEGSKA (reference sequence). The CDR3 here is CSARDLAGDTYNEQFF.

The chain carries TRBV11-2 and TRBJ2-5; TCRdb's D gene call, TRBD2, goes unchecked for lack of DNA. The CDR3 loop spans 15 amino acids. Germline-derived CDR1 and CDR2 are SGHAT and FQNNGV. CDR3 residues: CASSFTGDSQETQYF.

This chain links TRBV5-8 with TRBJ2-3; TCRdb reports TRBD2, a call that lacks DNA to check it against. Germline CDR1 reads SGHTS; CDR2 reads YDEGEE. This CDR3 region has 15 residues. CDR3 sequence: CASSSPGGSTDTQYF.

This rearrangement joins TRBV12-3 or TRBV12-4 to TRBJ2-7; TCRdb's D call, TRBD2, is unchecked because there is no DNA. The CDR3 extends over 15 amino acids. The CDR3 region is CASSLRRAQIYEQYF.

This sequence joins TRBV5-1 and TRBJ1-1; without DNA, the TCRdb call of TRBD1 cannot be checked. The V gene's germline CDR1 is SGHRS and CDR2 YFSETQ. The CDR3 loop spans 15 amino acids. CDR3 loop: CASSFSRDLNTEAFF.

This rearrangement joins TRBV12-3 or TRBV12-4 to TRBJ2-5. The CDR3 covers 13 residues. CDR3 region: CASSLAVQETQYF.

V and J are TRBV7-2 and TRBJ2-5; TCRdb outputs TRBD1, but without DNA this stays unchecked. This CDR3 is 15 amino acids long. Germline loops: CDR1 SGHTA, CDR2 FQGNSA. The CDR3 protein is CASSPSGVPQETQYF.

The rearrangement uses TRBV20-1 and TRBJ2-5. This CDR3 has 11 residues. Germline lookup yields CDR1 DFQATT and CDR2 SNEGSKA (reference sequence). CDR3 sequence reads: CSAPKLETQYF.

The rearrangement joins TRBV4-1 to TRBJ1-2; TCRdb reports TRBD1, a call that lacks DNA to check it against. Per germline, CDR1 MGHRA and CDR2 YSYEKL. CDR3 length equals 15 residues. The CDR3 reads CASTNPGWTDYGYTF.

The gene calls are TRBV18 and TRBJ2-3. Germline assignment: CDR1 KGHSH and CDR2 LQKENI. This CDR3 spans 14 amino acids. CDR3 region: CASSPTGRTDTQYF.

CDR3 sequence reads: CASRAGTGSTDTQYF. V gene TRBV5-1 combines with J gene TRBJ2-3; TCRdb returns TRBD1, unconfirmable since there is no DNA. There are 15 residues in the CDR3. The germline gives CDR1 SGHRS, CDR2 YFSETQ.

The genes are TRBV4-1 and TRBJ2-1. Germline V CDR1 and CDR2: MGHRA, YSYEKL. CDR3 length: 15 amino acids. CDR3 residues: CASSLTRDLYNEQFF.